The sequence of this T cell receptor beta chain was determined in a study of T-cell memory formation after mild COVID-19. Overall study context: TCR clusters were largely donor specific.

General study findings and limits: Contracting clones from day 15 to 85 showed balanced CD4/CD8; later expanders favored CD4+. Among contracting clones, CD4+ were mainly CM/EM and CD8+ enriched in EMRA.

Deletions cut 4 bases from V and 10 bases from J, with 18 bases between. Per the germline V gene, CDR1 is SGHRS and CDR2 is YFSETQ. The CDR3 runs to 15 residues. Comments on this clonotype: The antigen is unknown.

TCRdb passed the 5' RACE reads through MiXCR, listing each CDR3 protein once. Among about 620,000 distinct CDR3 sequences listed, 15% to 20% were seen once. Sequencing was performed on PBMCs or a T cell subset sorted from them (not recorded which). The sequence came from an adult woman who had mild COVID-19 (a few samples of this study predate the infection). Cell type and time point are not known. J is TRBJ1-6 and V is TRBV5-1; weak D call: TRBD1 (5 bases). CDR3 sequence reads: CASSEENVGRSPLHF. The CDR3 coding sequence is TGCGCCAGCAGCGAAGAAAACGTGGGGCGATCACCCCTCCACTTT.